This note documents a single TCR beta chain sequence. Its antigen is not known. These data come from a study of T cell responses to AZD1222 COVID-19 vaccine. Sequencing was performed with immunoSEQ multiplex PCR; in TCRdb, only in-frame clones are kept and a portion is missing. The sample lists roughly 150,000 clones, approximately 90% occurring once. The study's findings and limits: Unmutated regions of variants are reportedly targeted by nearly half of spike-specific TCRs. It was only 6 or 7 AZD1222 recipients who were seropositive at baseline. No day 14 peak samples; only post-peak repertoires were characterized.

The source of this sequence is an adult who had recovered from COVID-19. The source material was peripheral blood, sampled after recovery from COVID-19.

CDR3 DNA sequence: TGTGCCAGCAGAAGGGACGGCGGGGGGACTAATGAAAAACTGTTTTTT. It is translated as CASRRDGGGTNEKLFF. The V call is TRBV2, the J call TRBJ1-4, with D maybe TRBD1 (5 bases). Trimming took 6 bases from V and 2 from J, leaving 16 bases between them. Germline-derived CDR1 and CDR2 are SNHLY and FYNNEI. The CDR3 is 16 amino acids.